This entry concerns a single TCR beta chain. Its antigen is currently unknown. This CDR3 is built from 13 residues. With 5 bases removed from V and 2 bases from J, the gap between germline ends came to 9 bases. From germline, CDR1 is SGHTA and CDR2 FQGNSA. These data come from a study of T-cell memory formation after mild COVID-19. TCRdb passed the 5' RACE reads through MiXCR, listing each CDR3 protein once. The sample has a few hundred thousand distinct CDR3 sequences, approximately 19% seen once. Study-wide findings and caveats: Some clones that responded turned up in pre-infection memory, which suggests that cross-reactive memory joined in.

This sequence originates from a man younger than 30 who had mild COVID-19 (a few samples of this study predate the infection). Cell type and time point are not known. This chain links TRBV7-2 with TRBJ1-1; D remains ambiguous. Material: PBMCs or a T cell subset sorted from them (not recorded which). The CDR3 spells CASSPIFNTEAFF. CDR3 in DNA: TGTGCCAGCAGCCCCATCTTTAACACTGAAGCTTTCTTT.